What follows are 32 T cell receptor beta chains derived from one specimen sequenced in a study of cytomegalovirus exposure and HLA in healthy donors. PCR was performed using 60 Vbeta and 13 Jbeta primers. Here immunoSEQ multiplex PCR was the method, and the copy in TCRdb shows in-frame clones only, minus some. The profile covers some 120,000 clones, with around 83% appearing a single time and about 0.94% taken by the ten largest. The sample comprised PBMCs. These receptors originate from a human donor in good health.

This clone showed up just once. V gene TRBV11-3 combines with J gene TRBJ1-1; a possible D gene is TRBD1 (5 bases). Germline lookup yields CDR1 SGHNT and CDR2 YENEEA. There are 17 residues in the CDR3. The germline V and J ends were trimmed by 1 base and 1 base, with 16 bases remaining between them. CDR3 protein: CASSLAGPKGANTEAFF. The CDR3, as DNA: TGTGCCAGCAGCTTAGCAGGGCCGAAAGGGGCGAACACTGAAGCTTTCTTT.

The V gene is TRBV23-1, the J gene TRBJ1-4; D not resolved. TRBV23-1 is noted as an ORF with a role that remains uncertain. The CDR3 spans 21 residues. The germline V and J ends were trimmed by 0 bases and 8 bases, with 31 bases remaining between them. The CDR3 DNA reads TGCGCCAGCAGTCAATCGGGTAATTTTCCCCTCGCGCACGACCCGGGGGAAAAACTGTTTTTT. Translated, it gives CASSQSGNFPLAHDPGEKLFF.

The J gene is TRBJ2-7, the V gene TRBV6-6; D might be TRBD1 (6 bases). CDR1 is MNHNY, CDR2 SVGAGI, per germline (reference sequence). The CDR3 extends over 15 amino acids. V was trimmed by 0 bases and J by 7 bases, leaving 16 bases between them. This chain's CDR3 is CASSYSYRAGAEQYF. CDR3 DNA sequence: TGTGCCAGCAGTTACTCTTACAGGGCAGGGGCTGAGCAGTACTTC.

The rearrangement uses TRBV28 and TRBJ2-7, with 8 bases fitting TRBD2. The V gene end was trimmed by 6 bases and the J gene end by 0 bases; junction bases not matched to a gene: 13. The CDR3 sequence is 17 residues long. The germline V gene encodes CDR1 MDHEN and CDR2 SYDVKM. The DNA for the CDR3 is TGTGCCAGCAGCCCCCCCGCCAGCGGGGGCCTCTCCTACGAGCAGTACTTC. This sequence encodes CASSPPASGGLSYEQYF.

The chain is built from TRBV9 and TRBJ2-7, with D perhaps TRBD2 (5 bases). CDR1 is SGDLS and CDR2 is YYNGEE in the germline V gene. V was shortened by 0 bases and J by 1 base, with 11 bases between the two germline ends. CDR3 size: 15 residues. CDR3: CASSVEAGGSYEQYF. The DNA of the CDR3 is TGTGCCAGCAGCGTAGAAGCAGGAGGATCCTACGAGCAGTACTTC.

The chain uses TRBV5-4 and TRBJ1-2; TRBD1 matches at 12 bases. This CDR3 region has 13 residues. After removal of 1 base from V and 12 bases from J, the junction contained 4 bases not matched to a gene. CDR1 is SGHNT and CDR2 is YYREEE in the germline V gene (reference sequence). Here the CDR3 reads CASSLTGQGANTF. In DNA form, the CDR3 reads TGTGCCAGCAGCTTGACGGGACAGGGGGCGAACACCTTC.

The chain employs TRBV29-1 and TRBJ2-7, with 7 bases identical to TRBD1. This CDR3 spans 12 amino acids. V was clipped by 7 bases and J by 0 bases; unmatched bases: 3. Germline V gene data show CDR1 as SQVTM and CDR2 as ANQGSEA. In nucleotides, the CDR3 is TGCAGCGGTCGGGACAGCTCCTACGAGCAGTACTTC. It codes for CSGRDSSYEQYF.

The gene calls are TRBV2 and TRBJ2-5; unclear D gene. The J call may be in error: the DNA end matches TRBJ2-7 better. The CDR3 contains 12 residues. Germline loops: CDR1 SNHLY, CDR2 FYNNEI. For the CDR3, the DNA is TGTGCCGGCGCGACTGTTAGCTACGAGCAGTACTTC. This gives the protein CAGATVSYEQYF.

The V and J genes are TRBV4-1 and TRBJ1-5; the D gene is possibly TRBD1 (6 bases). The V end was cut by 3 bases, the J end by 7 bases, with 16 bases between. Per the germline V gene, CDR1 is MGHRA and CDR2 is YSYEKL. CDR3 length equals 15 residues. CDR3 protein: CASSHSLTGRQPQHF. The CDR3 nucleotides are TGCGCCAGCAGCCATAGCTTAACAGGGCGGCAGCCCCAGCATTTT.

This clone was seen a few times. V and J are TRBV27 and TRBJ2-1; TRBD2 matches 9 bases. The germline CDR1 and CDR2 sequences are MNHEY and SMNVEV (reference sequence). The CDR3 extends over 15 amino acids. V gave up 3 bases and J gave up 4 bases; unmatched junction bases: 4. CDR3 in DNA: TGTGCCAGCAGTTTTCCGGGACTAGCTTACAATGAGCAGTTCTTC. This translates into CASSFPGLAYNEQFF.

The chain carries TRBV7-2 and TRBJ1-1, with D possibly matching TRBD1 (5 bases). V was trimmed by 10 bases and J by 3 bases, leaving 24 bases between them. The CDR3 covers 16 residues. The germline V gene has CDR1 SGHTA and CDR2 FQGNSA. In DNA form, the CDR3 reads TGTGCCACAACCAGGAGGGCCCCTTCGGGGGACACTGAAGCTTTCTTT. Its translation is CATTRRAPSGDTEAFF.

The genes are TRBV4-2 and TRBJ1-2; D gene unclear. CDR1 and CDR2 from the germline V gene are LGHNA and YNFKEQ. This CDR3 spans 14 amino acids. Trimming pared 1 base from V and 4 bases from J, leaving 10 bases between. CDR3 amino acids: CASSQVNRIYGYTF. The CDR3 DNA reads TGTGCCAGCAGCCAAGTTAACAGAATCTATGGCTACACCTTC.

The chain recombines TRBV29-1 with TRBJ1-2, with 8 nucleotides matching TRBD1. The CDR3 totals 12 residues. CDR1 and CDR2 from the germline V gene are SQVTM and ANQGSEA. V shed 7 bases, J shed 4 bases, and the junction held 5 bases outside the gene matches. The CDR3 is CSARDRSYGYTF. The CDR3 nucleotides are TGCAGCGCCAGGGACAGGAGCTATGGCTACACCTTC.

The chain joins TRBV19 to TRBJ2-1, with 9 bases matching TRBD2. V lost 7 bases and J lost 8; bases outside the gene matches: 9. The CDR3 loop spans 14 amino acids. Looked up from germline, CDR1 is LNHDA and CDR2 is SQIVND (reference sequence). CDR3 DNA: TGTGCCAGTAAGAGGGCTAGCGGGGAACATGAGCAGTTCTTC. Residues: CASKRASGEHEQFF.

DNA of the CDR3: TGCAGCGCCATCGGGGGGGTTGGCAAGGAAGGCTACACCTTC. Translated, it gives CSAIGGVGKEGYTF. The chain combines TRBV29-1 with TRBJ1-2; a weak D match, TRBD1 (5 bases). This CDR3 contains 14 residues. V was shortened by 7 bases and J by 8 bases, with 23 bases between the two germline ends. Germline V CDR1 and CDR2: SQVTM, ANQGSEA.

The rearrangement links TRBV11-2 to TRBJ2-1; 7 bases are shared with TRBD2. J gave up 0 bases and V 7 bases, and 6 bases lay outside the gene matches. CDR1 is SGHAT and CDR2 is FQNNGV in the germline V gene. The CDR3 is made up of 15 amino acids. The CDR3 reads CASTGRTNSYNEQFF. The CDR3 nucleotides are TGTGCCAGCACCGGGAGGACTAACTCCTACAATGAGCAGTTCTTC.

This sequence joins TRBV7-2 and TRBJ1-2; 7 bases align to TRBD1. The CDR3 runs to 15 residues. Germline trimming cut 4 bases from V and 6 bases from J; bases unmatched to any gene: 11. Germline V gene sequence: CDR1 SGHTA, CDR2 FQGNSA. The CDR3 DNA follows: TGTGCCAGCAGCTCTAACCGGGGGCAGGGGGATGGCTACACCTTC. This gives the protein CASSSNRGQGDGYTF.

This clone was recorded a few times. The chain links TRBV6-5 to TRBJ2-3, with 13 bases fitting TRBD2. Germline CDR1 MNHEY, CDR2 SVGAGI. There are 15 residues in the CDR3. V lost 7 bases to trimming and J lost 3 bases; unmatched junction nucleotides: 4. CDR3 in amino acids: CASTELAGGTDTQYF. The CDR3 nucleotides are TGTGCCAGCACCGAACTAGCGGGGGGGACAGATACGCAGTATTTT.

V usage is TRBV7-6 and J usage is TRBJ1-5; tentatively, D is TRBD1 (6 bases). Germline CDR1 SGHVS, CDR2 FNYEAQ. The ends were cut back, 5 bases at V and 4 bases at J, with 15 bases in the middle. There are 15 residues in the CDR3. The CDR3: CASSLMDSNNQPQHF. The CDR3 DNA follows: TGTGCCAGCAGCCTAATGGACAGTAATAATCAGCCCCAGCATTTT.

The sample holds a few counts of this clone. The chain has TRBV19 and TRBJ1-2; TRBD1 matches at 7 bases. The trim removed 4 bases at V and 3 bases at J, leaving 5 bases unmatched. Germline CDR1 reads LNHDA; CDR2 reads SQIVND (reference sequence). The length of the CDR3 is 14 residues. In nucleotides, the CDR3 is TGTGCCAGTAGTAGAGGGCAGGGGGACTATGGCTACACCTTC. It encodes CASSRGQGDYGYTF.

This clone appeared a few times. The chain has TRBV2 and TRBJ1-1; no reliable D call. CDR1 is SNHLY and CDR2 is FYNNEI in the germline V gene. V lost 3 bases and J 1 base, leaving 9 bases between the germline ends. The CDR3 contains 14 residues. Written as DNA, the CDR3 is TGTGCCAGCAGTGATTGGGCCTCGAACACTGAAGCTTTCTTT. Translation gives CASSDWASNTEAFF.

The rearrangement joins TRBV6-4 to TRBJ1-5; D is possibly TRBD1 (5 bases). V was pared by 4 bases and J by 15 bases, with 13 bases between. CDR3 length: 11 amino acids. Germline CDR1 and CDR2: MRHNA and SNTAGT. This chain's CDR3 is CASSVSTAWHF. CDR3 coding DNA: TGTGCCAGCAGTGTATCGACAGCGTGGCATTTT.

The DNA for the CDR3 is TGTGCCAGCAGGACGGGAGCGGGGGACTCCTACAATGAGCAGTTCTTC. The encoded protein is CASRTGAGDSYNEQFF. The J gene is TRBJ2-1, the V gene TRBV27; 8 bases are shared with TRBD2. This CDR3 is built from 16 residues. The V and J ends lost 6 bases and 0 bases, in that order; junction bases with no gene match: 7. CDR1 and CDR2 from the germline V gene are MNHEY and SMNVEV (reference sequence).

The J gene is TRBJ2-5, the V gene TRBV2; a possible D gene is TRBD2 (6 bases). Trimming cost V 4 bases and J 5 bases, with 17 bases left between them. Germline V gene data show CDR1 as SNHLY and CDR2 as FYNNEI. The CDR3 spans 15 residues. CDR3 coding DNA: TGTGCCAGCAGTGCGAAGGGACTCGGTGGCGAGACCCAGTACTTC. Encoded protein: CASSAKGLGGETQYF.

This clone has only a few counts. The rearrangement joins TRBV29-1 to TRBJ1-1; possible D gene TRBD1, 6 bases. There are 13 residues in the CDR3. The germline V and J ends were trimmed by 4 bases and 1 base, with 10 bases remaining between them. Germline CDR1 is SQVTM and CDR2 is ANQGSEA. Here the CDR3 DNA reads TGCAGCGTTGCATGGACAGAGAACACTGAAGCTTTCTTT. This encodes CSVAWTENTEAFF.

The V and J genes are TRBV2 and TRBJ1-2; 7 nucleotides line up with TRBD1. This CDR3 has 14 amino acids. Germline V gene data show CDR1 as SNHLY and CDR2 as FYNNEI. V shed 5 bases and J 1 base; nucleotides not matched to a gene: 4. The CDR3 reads CASSPGQNNYGYTF. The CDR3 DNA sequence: TGTGCCAGCAGTCCGGGACAGAATAACTATGGCTACACCTTC.

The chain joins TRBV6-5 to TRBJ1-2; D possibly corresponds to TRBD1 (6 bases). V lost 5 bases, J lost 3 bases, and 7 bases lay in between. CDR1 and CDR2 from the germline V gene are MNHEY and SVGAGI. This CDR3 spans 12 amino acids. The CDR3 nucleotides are TGTGCCAGCAGTCCAGGGGACTATGGCTACACCTTC. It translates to CASSPGDYGYTF.

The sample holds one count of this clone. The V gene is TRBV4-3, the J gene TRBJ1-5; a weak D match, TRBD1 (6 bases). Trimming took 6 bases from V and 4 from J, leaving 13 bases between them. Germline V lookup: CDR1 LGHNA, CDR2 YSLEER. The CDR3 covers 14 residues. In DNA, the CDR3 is TGCGCCAGCAGTCACGGGACACCTAATCAGCCCCAGCATTTT. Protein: CASSHGTPNQPQHF.

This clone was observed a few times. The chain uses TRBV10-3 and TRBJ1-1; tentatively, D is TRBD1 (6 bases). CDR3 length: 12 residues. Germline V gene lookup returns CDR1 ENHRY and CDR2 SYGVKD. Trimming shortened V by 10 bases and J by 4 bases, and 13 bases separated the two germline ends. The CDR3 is CATTGMSTEAFF. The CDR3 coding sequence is TGTGCCACCACAGGGATGAGCACTGAAGCTTTCTTT.

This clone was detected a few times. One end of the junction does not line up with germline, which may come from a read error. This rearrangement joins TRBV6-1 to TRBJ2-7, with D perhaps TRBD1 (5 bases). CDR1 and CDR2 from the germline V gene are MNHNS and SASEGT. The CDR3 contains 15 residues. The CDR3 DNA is TGTGCCAGCAGTGAAGCGGTGGACATCGGCTACGGGCAGTACTTC. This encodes CASSEAVDIGYGQYF.

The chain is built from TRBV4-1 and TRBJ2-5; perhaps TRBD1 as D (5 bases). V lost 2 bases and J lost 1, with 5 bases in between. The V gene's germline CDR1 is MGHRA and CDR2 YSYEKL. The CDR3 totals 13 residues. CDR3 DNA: TGCGCCAGCAGCCAACAGGGCCAAGAGACCCAGTACTTC. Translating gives CASSQQGQETQYF.

CDR3 in amino acids: CASSPSPGYNEQFF. DNA of the CDR3: TGTGCCAGCAGCCCCTCCCCCGGCTACAATGAGCAGTTCTTC. The chain combines TRBV5-6 with TRBJ2-1; D is unresolved. Germline CDR1 is SGHDT and CDR2 is YYEEEE. Trimming stripped 4 bases from V and 3 bases from J, with 11 bases between. The CDR3 loop spans 14 amino acids. The whole variable domain, remainder taken from reference TRBV5-6 and TRBJ2-1, is DAGVTQSPTHLIKTRGQQVTLRCSPKSGHDTVSWYQQALGQGPQFIFQYYEEEERQRGNFPDRFSGHQFPNYSSELNVNALLLGDSALYLCASSPSPGYNEQFFGPGTRLTVL.